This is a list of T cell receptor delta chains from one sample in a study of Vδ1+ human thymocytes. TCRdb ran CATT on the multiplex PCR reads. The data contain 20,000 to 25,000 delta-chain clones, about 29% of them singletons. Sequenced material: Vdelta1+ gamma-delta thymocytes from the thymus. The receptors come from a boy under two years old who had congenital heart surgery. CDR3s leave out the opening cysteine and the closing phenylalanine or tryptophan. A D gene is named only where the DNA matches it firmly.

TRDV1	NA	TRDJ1	ALGELHQFLRDPYTDKLI
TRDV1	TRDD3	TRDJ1	ALGELSPSPKKVLGRADKLI
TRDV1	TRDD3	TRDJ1	ALGGGPLPRRVLGDTQTDKLI
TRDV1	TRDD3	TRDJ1	ALGEPQALPGGYYPYHTDKLI
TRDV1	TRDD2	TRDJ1	ALGVPTGDPTDKLI
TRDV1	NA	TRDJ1	ALGGKLPSSLWGTNPYTDKLI
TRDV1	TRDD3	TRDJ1	ALGEHRFQDPSVPGDTRDKLI
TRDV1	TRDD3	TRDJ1	ALGDPNGASTGGYDQKLI
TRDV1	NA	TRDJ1	ALGENPAFSAKLI
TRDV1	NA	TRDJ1	ALGETFLPPGGGYGYTDKLI
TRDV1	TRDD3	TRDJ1	ALGERDPSGTGGPTDKLI
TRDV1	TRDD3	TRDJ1	ALGERSLSYPYGGSDGMFPDKLI
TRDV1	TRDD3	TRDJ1	ALGELSGLGDTDKLI
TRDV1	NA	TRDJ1	ALGMGFLLGIWGDKLI
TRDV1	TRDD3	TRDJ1	ALGEGFYRGIRFADKRI
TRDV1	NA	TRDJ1	ALGELAPTGEYTDKLI
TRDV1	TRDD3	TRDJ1	ALGEGVRLGDTDKLI
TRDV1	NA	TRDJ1	ALGELRPYTDKLI
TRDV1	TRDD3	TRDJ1	ALGERLLPTGGYPCTDKLI
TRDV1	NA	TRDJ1	ALGERKAGLI
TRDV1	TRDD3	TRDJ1	ALGDWRVPPGGPSSRYTDKLI
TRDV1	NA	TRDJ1	ALGELYSGDFDKLI
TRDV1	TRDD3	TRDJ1	ALGETSVLGDIKADKLI
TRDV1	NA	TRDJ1	ALRCGPSYTDKLI
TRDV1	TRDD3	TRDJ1	ALGATSSGGYGPDKLI
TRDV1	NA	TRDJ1	ALGEPPPTEDDKLI
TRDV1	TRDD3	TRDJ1	ALGEPRHWGIQRTDKLI
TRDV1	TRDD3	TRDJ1	ALGELRPPFLRGLKGIRGGTDKLI
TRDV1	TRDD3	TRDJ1	ALGDSIFQPRNWGQPHTDKLI
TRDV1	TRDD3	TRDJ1	ALGDRFRGYARLI